This T cell receptor (beta chain) was captured by sequencing in a study of blood T cell repertoires in COVID-19 (dated by TCRdb to the early 2020s). About the investigation overall: Collaborator samples came from the United States, Italy and Spain and covered acute and convalescent phases of COVID-19. The prospective study material was composed of cDNA or gDNA derived from T cells, B-cell-depleted T cells, or PBMCs. Deeply sampled blood TCRbeta repertoires from subjects exposed to, actively infected with, or recovered from COVID-19 were included in the dataset. The repertoires were made available in a free public database intended to serve as a resource for research on the immune response to SARS-CoV-2. The samples were drawn from the first 160 participants of the ongoing ImmuneRACE study and from 950 to 1,500 subjects provided by 6 global collaborators. The sample metadata nearly always contained a de-identified subject ID, COVID-19 status, age in years and sex. HLA class I and class II types, where available, came from metadata supplied by the sample provider rather than from assay-based typing. Overall study outcomes, separate from this receptor: How much clinical and demographic metadata was included differed by source and by participant, and the metadata was provided uncurated.

In the prospective study, participants were about 18 to 89 years old, resided in about two dozen geographic areas of the United States, and were enrolled through a virtual design. In the prospective study, participants were assigned to cohorts based on the clinical history participants reported in a screening survey and a study questionnaire. Recovered participants in ImmuneRACE Cohort 3 were defined by two consecutive negative NP/OP PCR tests, clearance by a healthcare professional, or resolution of symptoms. Each participant in the prospective study had whole blood, serum and a nasopharyngeal or oropharyngeal swab collected by mobile phlebotomists. Over a roughly two-month period, participants in the prospective study had the option of providing additional blood draws and questionnaires. Before DNA extraction, blood samples from the prospective study were shipped at room temperature or frozen.

CDR1 is given as SGHRS and CDR2 as YFSETQ, both from the germline V gene. V trim: 4 bases; J trim: 2 bases; unmatched bases: 8. The CDR3 numbers 15 residues from cysteine through phenylalanine. Only the CDR3 part of the read is kept: 45 bases, read in frame from the first base. On this clone: No cognate antigen has been identified for it. Base qualities were left out, and no much larger clone turns up one base away.

TCRbeta CDR3 regions were amplified from genomic DNA by means of the immunoSEQ Assay, a bias-controlled multiplex PCR. The source study handled its data this way. The number of nucleated cells in each sample was estimated from the amplification of reference gene primers within the assay. To quantify the absolute abundance of each unique TCRbeta CDR3 rearrangement, sequence reads were collapsed and filtered. Productive Simpson clonality was computed per sample as the square root of Simpson's diversity index over productive rearrangements. TCRdb's version of the immuneACCESS table is confined to in-frame rearrangements and falls short of the full clone set. An unresolved V gene accounts for under half of the shortfall where checked; the remainder is of unknown origin. The DNA was the basis for D and trimming; V, J and clone size are from that table. This sample lists 150,000 to 200,000 clones; 82% were detected once. The ten biggest clones cover 9.5% to 11% of the sample.

Sample: PBMCs or T cells enriched from blood (not recorded which). The sequence was collected from a man in his forties or fifties who had recovered from COVID-19. The receptor chain draws on TRBV5-1 and TRBJ2-7, with 8 bases aligning to TRBD2. The DNA reads as follows: TGCGCCAGCAGCCGTACTAGCGGAGGGACCTACGAGCAGTACTTC. This encodes CASSRTSGGTYEQYF.